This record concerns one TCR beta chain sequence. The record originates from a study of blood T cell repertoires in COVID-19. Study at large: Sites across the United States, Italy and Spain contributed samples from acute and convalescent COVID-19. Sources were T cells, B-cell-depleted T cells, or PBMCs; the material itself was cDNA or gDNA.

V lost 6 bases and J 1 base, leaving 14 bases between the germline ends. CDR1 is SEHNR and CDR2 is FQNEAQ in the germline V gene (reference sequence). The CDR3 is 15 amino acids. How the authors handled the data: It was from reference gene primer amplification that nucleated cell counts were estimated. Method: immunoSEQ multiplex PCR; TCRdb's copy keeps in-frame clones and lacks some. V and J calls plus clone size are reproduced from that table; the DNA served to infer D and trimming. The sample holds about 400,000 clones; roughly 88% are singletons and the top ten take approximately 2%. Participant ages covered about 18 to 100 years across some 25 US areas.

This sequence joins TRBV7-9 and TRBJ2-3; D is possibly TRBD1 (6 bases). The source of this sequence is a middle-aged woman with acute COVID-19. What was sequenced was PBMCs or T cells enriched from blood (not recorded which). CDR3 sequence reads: CASSTGIFGTDTQYF. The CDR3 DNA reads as TGTGCCAGCAGTACAGGGATCTTTGGCACAGATACGCAGTATTTT. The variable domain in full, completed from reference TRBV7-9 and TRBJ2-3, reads DTGVSQNPRHKITKRGQNVTFRCDPISEHNRLYWYRQTLGQGPEFLTYFQNEAQLEKSRLLSDRFSAERPKGSFSTLEIQRTEQGDSAMYLCASSTGIFGTDTQYFGPGTRLTVL.